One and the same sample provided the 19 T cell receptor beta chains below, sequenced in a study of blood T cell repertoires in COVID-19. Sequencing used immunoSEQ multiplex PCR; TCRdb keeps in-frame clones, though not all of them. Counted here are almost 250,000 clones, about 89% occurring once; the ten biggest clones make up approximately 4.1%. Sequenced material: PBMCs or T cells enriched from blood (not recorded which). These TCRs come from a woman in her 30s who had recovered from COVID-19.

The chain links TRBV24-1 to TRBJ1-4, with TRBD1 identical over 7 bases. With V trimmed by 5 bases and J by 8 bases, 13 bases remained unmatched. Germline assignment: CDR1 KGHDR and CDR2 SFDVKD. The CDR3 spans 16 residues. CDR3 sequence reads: CATSAHGGGEEEKLFF. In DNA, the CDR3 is TGTGCCACCAGTGCTCACGGAGGGGGCGAGGAAGAAAAACTGTTTTTT.

The CDR3 nucleotides are TGTGTGAGTGGACCAGGGGGCGCCGCCACTGAAGCTTTCTTT. It specifies CVSGPGGAATEAFF. J is TRBJ1-1 and V is TRBV19, with TRBD1 identical over 8 bases. The CDR3 is made up of 14 amino acids. Germline lookup yields CDR1 LNHDA and CDR2 SQIVND (reference sequence).

DNA of the CDR3: TGTGCCAGCAGCCATGACCGCCCGGGACTACGCAGGGGTACCGGGGAGCTGTTTTTT. It codes for CASSHDRPGLRRGTGELFF. The J gene is TRBJ2-2, the V gene TRBV27; maybe TRBD2 (7 bases). Germline-derived CDR1 and CDR2 are MNHEY and SMNVEV (reference sequence). V gave up 6 bases and J gave up 5 bases, with 28 bases separating them. The CDR3 has 19 residues.

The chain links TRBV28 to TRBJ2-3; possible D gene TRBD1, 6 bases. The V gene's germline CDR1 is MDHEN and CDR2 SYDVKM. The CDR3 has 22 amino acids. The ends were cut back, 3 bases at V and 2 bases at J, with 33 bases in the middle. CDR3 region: CASSFPIGGTTQTRSNTDTQYF. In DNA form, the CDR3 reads TGTGCCAGCAGTTTCCCTATAGGTGGGACAACCCAAACCCGGTCTAACACAGATACGCAGTATTTT.

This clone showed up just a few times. As DNA, the CDR3 is TGTGCCAGCAGCTTAGGACTAGGCCAAACCGGGGAGCTGTTTTTT. Translation gives CASSLGLGQTGELFF. The rearrangement links TRBV7-2 to TRBJ2-2; D is possibly TRBD2 (6 bases). The germline V gene encodes CDR1 SGHTA and CDR2 FQGNSA. CDR3 length: 15 amino acids. With 1 base removed from V and 5 bases from J, the gap between germline ends came to 11 bases.

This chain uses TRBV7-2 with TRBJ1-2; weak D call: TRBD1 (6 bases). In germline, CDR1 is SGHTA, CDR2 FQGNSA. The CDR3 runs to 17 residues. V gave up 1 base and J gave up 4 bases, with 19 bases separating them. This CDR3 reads CASSLDFAGGAGYGYTF. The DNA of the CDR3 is TGTGCCAGCAGCTTAGACTTCGCCGGGGGGGCCGGCTATGGCTACACCTTC.

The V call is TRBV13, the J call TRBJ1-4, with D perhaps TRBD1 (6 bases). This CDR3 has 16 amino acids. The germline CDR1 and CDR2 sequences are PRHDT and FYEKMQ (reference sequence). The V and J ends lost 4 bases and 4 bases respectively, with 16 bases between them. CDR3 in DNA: TGTGCCAGCAGCTCAGGGCCAGGGGCAGGTAATGAAAAACTGTTTTTT. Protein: CASSSGPGAGNEKLFF.

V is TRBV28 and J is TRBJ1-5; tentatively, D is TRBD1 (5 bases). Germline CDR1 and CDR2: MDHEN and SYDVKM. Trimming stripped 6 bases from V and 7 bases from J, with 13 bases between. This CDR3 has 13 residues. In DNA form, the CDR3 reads TGTGCCAGCAGCACACAGGTAAGCCAGCCCCAGCATTTT. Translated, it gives CASSTQVSQPQHF. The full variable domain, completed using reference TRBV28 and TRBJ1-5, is DVKVTQSSRYLVKRTGEKVFLECVQDMDHENMFWYRQDPGLGLRLIYFSYDVKMKEKGDIPEGYSVSREKKERFSLILESASTNQTSMYLCASSTQVSQPQHFGDGTRLSIL.

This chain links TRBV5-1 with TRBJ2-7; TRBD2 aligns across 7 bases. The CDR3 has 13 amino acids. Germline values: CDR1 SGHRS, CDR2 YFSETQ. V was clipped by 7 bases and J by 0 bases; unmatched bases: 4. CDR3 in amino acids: CASAAGDSYEQYF. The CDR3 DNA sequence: TGCGCCAGCGCGGCGGGGGACTCCTACGAGCAGTACTTC.

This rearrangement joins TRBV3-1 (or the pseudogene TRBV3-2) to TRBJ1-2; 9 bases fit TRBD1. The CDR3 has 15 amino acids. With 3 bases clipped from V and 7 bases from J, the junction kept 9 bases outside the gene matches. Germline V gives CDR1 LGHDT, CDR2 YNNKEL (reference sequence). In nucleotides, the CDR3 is TGTGCCAGCAGCCAGGCGGGACAGGGTGTAGGTGGCTACACCTTC. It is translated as CASSQAGQGVGGYTF.

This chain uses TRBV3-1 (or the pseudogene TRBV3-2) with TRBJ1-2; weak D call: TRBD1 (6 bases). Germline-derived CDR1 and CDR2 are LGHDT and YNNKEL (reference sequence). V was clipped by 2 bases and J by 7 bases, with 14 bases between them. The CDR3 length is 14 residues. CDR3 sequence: CASSQLRVRGGYTF. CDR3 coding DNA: TGTGCCAGCAGCCAACTTAGGGTCAGGGGTGGCTACACCTTC.

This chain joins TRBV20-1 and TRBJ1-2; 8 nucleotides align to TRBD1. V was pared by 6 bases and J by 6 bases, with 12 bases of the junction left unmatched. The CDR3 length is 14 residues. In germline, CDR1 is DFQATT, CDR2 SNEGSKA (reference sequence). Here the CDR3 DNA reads TGCAGTGCCAGTCACGGACAGGGAGGGGATGGCTACACCTTC. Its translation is CSASHGQGGDGYTF.

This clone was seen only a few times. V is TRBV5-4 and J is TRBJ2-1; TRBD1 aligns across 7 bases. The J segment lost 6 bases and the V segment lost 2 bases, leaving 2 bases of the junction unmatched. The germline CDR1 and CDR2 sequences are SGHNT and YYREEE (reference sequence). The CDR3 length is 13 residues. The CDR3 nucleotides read TGTGCCAGCAGCTTATCAGGGGGCAATGAGCAGTTCTTC. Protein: CASSLSGGNEQFF.

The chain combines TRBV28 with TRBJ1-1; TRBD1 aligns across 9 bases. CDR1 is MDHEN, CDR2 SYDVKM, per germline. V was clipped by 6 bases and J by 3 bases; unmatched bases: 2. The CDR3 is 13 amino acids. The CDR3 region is CASRTGGYTEAFF. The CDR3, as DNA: TGTGCCAGCAGAACAGGGGGCTACACTGAAGCTTTCTTT.

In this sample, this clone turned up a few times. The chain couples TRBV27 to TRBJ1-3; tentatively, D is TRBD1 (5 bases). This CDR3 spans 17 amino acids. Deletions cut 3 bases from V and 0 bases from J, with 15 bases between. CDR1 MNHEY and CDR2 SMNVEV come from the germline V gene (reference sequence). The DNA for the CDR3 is TGTGCCAGCAGTTTCTCCGGGGGGGGGAGCTCTGGAAACACCATATATTTT. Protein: CASSFSGGGSSGNTIYF.

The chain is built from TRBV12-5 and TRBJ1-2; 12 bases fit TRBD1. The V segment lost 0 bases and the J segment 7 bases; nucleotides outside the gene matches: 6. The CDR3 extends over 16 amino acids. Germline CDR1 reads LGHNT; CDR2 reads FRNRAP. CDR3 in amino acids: CASGLVLGQGAVGYTF. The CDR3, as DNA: TGTGCTAGTGGTTTGGTACTGGGACAGGGGGCGGTTGGCTACACCTTC.

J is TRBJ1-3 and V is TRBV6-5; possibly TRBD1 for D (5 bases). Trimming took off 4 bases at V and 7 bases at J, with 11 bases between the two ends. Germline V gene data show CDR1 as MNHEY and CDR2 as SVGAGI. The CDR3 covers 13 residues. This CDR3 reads CASSWGRGNTIYF. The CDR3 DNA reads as TGTGCCAGCAGTTGGGGAAGGGGTAACACCATATATTTT.

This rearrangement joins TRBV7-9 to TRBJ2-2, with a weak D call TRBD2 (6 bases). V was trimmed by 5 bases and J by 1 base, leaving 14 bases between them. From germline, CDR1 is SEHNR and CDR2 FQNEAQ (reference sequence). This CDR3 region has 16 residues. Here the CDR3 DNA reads TGTGCCAGCAGCGCAGCCGGGACTGGGAACACCGGGGAGCTGTTTTTT. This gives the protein CASSAAGTGNTGELFF.

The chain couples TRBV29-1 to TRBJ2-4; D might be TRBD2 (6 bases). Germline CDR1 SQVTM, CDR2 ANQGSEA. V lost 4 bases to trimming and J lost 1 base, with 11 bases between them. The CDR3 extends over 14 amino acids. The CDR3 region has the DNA TGCAGCGTTGCTAGCGATGAGGCCAAAAACATTCAGTACTTC. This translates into CSVASDEAKNIQYF.